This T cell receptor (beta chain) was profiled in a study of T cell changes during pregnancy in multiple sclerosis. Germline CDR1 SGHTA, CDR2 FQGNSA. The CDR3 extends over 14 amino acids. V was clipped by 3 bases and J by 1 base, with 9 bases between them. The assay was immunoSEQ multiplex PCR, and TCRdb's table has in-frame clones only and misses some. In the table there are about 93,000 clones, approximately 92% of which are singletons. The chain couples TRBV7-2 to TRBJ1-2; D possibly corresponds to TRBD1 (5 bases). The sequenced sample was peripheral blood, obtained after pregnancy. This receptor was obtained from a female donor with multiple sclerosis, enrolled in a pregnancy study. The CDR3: CASSLMTVNYGYTF. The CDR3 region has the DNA TGTGCCAGCAGCTTGATGACAGTTAACTATGGCTACACCTTC.